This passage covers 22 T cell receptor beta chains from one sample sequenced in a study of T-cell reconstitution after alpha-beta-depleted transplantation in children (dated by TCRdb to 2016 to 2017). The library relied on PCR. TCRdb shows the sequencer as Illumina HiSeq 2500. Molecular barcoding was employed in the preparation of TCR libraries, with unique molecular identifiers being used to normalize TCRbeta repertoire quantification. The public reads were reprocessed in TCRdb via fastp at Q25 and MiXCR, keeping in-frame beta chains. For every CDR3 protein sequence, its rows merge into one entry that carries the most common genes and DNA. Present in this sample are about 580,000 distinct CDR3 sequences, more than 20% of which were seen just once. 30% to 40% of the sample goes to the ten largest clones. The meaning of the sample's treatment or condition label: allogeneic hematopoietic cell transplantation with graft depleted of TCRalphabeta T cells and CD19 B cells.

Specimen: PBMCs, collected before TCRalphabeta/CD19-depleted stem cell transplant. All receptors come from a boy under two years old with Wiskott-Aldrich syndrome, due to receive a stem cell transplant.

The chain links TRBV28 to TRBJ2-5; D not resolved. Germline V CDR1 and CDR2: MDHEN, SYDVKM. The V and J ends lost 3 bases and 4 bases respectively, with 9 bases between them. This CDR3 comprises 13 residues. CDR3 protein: CASSFYTSETQYF. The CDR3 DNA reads TGTGCCAGCAGTTTCTATACCTCAGAGACCCAGTACTTC.

The CDR3 sequence: CATSRALSGNEQFF. The CDR3 DNA reads as TGTGCCACCAGCCGCGCGTTATCGGGGAATGAGCAGTTCTTC. The chain links TRBV15 to TRBJ2-1, with D tentatively TRBD2 (5 bases). Germline CDR1 is LNHNV and CDR2 is YYDKDF (reference sequence). Trimming shortened V by 5 bases and J by 7 bases, and 15 bases separated the two germline ends. The CDR3 has 14 residues.

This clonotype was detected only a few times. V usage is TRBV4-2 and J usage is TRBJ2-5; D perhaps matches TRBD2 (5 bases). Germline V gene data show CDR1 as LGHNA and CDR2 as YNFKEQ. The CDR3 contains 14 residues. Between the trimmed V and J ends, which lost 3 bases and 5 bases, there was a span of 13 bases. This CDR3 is CASSHRRAGETQYF. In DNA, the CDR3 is TGTGCCAGCAGCCACCGGCGGGCGGGTGAGACCCAGTACTTC.

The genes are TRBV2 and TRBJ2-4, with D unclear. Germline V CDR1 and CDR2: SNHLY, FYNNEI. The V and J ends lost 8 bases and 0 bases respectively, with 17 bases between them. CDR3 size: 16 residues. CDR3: CASLLMDSLAKNIQYF. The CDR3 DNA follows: TGTGCCAGCCTTTTGATGGATTCCCTAGCCAAAAACATTCAGTACTTC.

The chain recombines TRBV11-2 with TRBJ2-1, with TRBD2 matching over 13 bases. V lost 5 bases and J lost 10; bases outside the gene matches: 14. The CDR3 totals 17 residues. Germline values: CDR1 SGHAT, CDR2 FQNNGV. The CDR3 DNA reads TGTGCCAGCAGCACACGAAGGACTAGCGGGGGATACGTAGAGCAGTTCTTC. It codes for CASSTRRTSGGYVEQFF. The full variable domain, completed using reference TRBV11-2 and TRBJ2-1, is EAGVAQSPRYKIIEKRQSVAFWCNPISGHATLYWYQQILGQGPKLLIQFQNNGVVDDSQLPKDRFSAERLKGVDSTLKIQPAKLEDSAVYLCASSTRRTSGGYVEQFFGPGTRLTVL.

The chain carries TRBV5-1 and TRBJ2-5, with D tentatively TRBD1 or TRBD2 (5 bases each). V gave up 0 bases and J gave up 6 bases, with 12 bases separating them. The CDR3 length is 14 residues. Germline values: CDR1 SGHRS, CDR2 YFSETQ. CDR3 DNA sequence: TGCGCCAGCAGCTTGGGTCTAGCAGGGAAGACCCAGTACTTC. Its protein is CASSLGLAGKTQYF.

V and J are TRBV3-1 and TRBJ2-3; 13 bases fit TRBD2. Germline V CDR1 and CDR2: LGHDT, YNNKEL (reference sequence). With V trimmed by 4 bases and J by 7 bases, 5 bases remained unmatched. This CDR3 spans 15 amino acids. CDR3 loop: CASSLRTSGRYTQYF. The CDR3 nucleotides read TGTGCCAGCAGCCTACGGACTAGCGGGAGATATACGCAGTATTTT.

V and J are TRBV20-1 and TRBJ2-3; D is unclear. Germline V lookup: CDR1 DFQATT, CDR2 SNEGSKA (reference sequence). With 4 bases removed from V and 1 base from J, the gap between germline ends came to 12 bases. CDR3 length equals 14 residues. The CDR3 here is CSATPMTRTDTQYF. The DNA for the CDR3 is TGCAGTGCTACCCCTATGACGCGCACAGATACGCAGTATTTT.

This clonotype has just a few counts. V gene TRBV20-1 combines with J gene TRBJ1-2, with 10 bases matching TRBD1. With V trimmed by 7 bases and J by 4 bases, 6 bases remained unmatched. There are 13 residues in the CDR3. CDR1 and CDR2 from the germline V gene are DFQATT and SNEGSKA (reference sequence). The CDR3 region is CSVPGQGTYGYTF. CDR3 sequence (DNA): TGCAGTGTTCCGGGACAGGGGACCTATGGCTACACCTTC.

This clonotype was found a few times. As DNA, the CDR3 is TGTGCCACCAGTGAAGGACAACTCTCCTACAATGAGCAGTTCTTC. Translated, it gives CATSEGQLSYNEQFF. This chain connects TRBV24-1 to TRBJ2-1; possibly TRBD1 for D (5 bases). With 4 bases removed from V and 0 bases from J, the gap between germline ends came to 9 bases. Germline assignment: CDR1 KGHDR and CDR2 SFDVKD. The CDR3 has 15 residues.

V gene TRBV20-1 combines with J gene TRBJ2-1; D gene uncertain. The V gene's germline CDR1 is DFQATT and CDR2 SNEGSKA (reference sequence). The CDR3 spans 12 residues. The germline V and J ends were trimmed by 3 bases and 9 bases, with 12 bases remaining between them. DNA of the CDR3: TGCAGTGCTAGTCGTGGGAAGGTTGAGCAGTTCTTC. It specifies CSASRGKVEQFF.

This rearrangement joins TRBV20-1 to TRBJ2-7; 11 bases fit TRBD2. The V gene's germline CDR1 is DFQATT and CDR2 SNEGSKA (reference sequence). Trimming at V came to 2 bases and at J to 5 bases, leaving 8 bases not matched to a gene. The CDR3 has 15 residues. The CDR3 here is CSARLAGGYVHEQYF. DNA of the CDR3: TGCAGTGCTAGACTAGCGGGAGGATACGTCCACGAGCAGTACTTC.

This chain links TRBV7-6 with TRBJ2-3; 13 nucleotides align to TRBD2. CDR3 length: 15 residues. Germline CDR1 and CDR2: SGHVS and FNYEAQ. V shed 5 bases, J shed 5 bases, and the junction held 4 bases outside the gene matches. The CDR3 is CASSPTSGRRDTQYF. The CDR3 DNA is TGTGCCAGCAGCCCGACTAGCGGGAGGAGAGATACGCAGTATTTT.

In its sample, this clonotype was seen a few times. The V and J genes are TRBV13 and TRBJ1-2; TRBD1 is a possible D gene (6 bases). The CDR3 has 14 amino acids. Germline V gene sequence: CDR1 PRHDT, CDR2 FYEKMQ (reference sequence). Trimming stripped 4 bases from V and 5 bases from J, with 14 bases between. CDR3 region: CASSSHREEYGYTF. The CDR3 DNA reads TGTGCCAGCAGCTCGCACAGGGAAGAGTATGGCTACACCTTC.

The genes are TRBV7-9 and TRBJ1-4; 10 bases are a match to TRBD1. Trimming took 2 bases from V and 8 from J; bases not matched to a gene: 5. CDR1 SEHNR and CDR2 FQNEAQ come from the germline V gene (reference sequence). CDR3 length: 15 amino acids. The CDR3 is CASSLRRDRGEKLFF. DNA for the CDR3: TGTGCCAGCAGCTTACGCCGGGACAGGGGCGAAAAACTGTTTTTT.

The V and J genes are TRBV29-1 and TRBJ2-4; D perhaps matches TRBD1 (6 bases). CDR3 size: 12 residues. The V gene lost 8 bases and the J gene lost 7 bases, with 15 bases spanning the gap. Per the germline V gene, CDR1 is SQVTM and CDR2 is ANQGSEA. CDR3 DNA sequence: TGCAGCATGAGGGACAACAATAACATTCAGTACTTC. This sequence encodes CSMRDNNNIQYF. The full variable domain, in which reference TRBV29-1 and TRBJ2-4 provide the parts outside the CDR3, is SAVISQKPSRDICQRGTSLTIQCQVDSQVTMMFWYRQQPGQSLTLIATANQGSEATYESGFVIDKFPISRPNLTFSTLTVSNMSPEDSSIYLCSMRDNNNIQYFGAGTRLSVL.

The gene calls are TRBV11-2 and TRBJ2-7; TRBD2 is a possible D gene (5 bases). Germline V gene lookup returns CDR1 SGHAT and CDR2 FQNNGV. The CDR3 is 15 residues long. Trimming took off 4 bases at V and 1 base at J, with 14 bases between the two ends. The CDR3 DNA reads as TGTGCCAGCAGCTCCAGGCGCTGGGAGTCCTACGAGCAGTACTTC. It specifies CASSSRRWESYEQYF.

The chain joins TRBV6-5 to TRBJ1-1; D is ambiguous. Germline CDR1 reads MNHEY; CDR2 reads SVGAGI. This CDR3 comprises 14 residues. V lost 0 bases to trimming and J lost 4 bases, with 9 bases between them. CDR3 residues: CASSYSRLSTEAFF. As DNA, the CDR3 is TGTGCCAGCAGTTACTCGAGACTGAGCACTGAAGCTTTCTTT.

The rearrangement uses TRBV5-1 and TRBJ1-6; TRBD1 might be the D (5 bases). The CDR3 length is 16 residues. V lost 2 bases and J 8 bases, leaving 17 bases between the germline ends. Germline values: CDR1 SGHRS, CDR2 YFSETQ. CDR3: CASSFLGTLTDSPLHF. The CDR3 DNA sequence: TGCGCCAGCAGCTTTTTGGGGACTCTGACCGATTCACCCCTCCACTTT. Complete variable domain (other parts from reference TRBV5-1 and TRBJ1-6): KAGVTQTPRYLIKTRGQQVTLSCSPISGHRSVSWYQQTPGQGLQFLFEYFSETQRNKGNFPGRFSGRQFSNSRSEMNVSTLELGDSALYLCASSFLGTLTDSPLHFGNGTRLTVT.

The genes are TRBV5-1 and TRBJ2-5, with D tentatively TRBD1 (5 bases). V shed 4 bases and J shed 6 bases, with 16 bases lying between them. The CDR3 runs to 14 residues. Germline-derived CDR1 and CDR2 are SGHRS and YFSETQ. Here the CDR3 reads CASSVGPTVKTQYF. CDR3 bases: TGCGCCAGCAGCGTTGGTCCGACAGTCAAGACCCAGTACTTC.

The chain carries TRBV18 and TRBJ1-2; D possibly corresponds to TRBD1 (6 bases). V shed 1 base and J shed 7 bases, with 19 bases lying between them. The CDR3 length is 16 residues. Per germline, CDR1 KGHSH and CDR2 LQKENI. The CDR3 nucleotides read TGTGCCAGCTCACCACGGGCGCGACAGGTCGTTTCTGGCTACACCTTC. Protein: CASSPRARQVVSGYTF.

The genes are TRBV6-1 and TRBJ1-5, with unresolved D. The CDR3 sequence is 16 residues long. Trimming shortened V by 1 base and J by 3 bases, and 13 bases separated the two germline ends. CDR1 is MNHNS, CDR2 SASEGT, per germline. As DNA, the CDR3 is TGTGCCAGCAGTGAAGGGTACAGTCCGCTCAATCAGCCCCAGCATTTT. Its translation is CASSEGYSPLNQPQHF.